The clone carrying this TCR beta chain appeared once. These data come from a study of OX40 agonist ivuxolimab in advanced cancers. Overall study context: Dosing consisted of intravenous ivuxolimab at 0.01 to 10 mg/kg every 2 weeks.

Prior autoimmune disease or systemic immunosuppression barred patients. TCRdb's copy holds only in-frame clones and misses some; the assay was immunoSEQ multiplex PCR. The repertoire holds approximately 60,000 clones, approximately 82% seen once, with 5% in the top ten. V gave up 3 bases and J gave up 0 bases; unmatched junction bases: 9. CDR3 length equals 18 residues. Germline loops: CDR1 SGHTA, CDR2 FQGNSA. This clonotype was obtained from an adult with an advanced solid tumor such as melanoma, head and neck, liver or kidney cancer. This chain uses TRBV7-2 with TRBJ1-3, with 9 bases aligning to TRBD1. Specimen: CD4+ or CD8+ T cells sorted from blood, collected in a trial of the OX40 agonist ivuxolimab. Here the CDR3 DNA reads TGTGCCAGCAGCTTCCGGACAGGGGATATAAACTCTGGAAACACCATATATTTT. This encodes CASSFRTGDINSGNTIYF. The variable domain in full, completed from reference TRBV7-2 and TRBJ1-3, reads GAGVSQSPSNKVTEKGKDVELRCDPISGHTALYWYRQSLGQGLEFLIYFQGNSAPDKSGLPSDRFSAERTGGSVSTLTIQRTQQEDSAVYLCASSFRTGDINSGNTIYFGEGSWLTVV.